Shown below are 30 T cell receptor beta chains from a single sample sequenced in a study of blood T cell repertoires in COVID-19. Assay used: immunoSEQ multiplex PCR; TCRdb lists only in-frame clones, some missing. This table has approximately 160,000 clones, roughly 84% appearing once. The specimen was peripheral blood. The receptors were sampled from a woman aged 55-70 years with COVID-19, enrolled during active disease.

This sequence joins TRBV18 and TRBJ1-6; TRBD1 agrees at 7 bases. There are 18 residues in the CDR3. The V segment lost 3 bases and the J segment 3 bases; nucleotides outside the gene matches: 11. Germline V gene data show CDR1 as KGHSH and CDR2 as LQKENI. The chain's CDR3 is CASSPKTGQAYYNSPLHF. CDR3 DNA: TGTGCCAGCTCACCCAAGACAGGGCAGGCCTACTATAATTCACCCCTCCACTTT.

This clone was found once. The gene calls are TRBV18 and TRBJ1-4, with 7 positions matching TRBD1. The junction had 14 bases not matched to a gene; V was cut back by 5 bases and J by 11 bases. The CDR3 length is 15 residues. Germline values: CDR1 KGHSH, CDR2 LQKENI. CDR3 in DNA: TGTGCCAGCTCATCACGGGACAGACTATCTGGGAAACTGTTTTTT. Translating it yields CASSSRDRLSGKLFF.

The sample holds one count of this clone. The rearrangement joins TRBV12-3 or TRBV12-4 to TRBJ1-1; D is unclear. The CDR3 sequence is 13 residues long. V was cut by 6 bases and J by 4 bases, with 12 bases left in between. CDR3 in amino acids: CASRLTSSTEAFF. The CDR3 nucleotides read TGTGCCAGCAGACTCACCTCGTCCACTGAAGCTTTCTTT.

This CDR3 reads CASSYLRTGADNQPQHF. The DNA for the CDR3 is TGTGCCAGCAGTTACCTAAGGACAGGGGCTGACAATCAGCCCCAGCATTTT. The V call is TRBV6-2 or TRBV6-3, the J call TRBJ1-5; the match to TRBD1 covers 9 bases. The length of the CDR3 is 17 residues. The V segment lost 2 bases and the J segment 3 bases; nucleotides outside the gene matches: 8. Germline CDR1 and CDR2: MNHEY and SVGEGT.

The chain recombines TRBV18 with TRBJ2-7, with 8 bases that match TRBD1. Germline V lookup: CDR1 KGHSH, CDR2 LQKENI. The V segment lost 6 bases and the J segment 3 bases; nucleotides outside the gene matches: 7. The CDR3 consists of 14 residues. As DNA, the CDR3 is TGTGCCAGCTCCCCCGGGACAGGCCACTACGAGCAGTACGTC. Amino acids: CASSPGTGHYEQYV.

This chain links TRBV19 with TRBJ1-6; weak D call: TRBD1 (6 bases). Between the trimmed V and J ends, which lost 6 bases and 7 bases, there was a span of 19 bases. The CDR3 is made up of 16 amino acids. Germline CDR1 LNHDA, CDR2 SQIVND (reference sequence). The CDR3 loop is CASRSEGERRNSPLHF. CDR3 nucleotide sequence: TGTGCCAGTAGAAGCGAGGGGGAAAGGAGAAATTCACCCCTCCACTTT. Combining the CDR3 with reference TRBV19 and TRBJ1-6 gives the whole variable domain DGGITQSPKYLFRKEGQNVTLSCEQNLNHDAMYWYRQDPGQGLRLIYYSQIVNDFQKGDIAEGYSVSREKKESFPLTVTSAQKNPTAFYLCASRSEGERRNSPLHFGNGTRLTVT.

The genes are TRBV15 and TRBJ2-7; TRBD1 matches 7 bases. V was pared by 4 bases and J by 4 bases, with 7 bases of the junction left unmatched. The germline gives CDR1 LNHNV, CDR2 YYDKDF (reference sequence). The CDR3 is made up of 14 amino acids. The CDR3 sequence is CATSKGQPLYEQYF. Here the CDR3 DNA reads TGTGCCACCAGCAAGGGACAGCCCCTATACGAGCAGTACTTC.

The chain has TRBV24-1 and TRBJ1-4, with D perhaps TRBD1 (6 bases). V was clipped by 3 bases and J by 5 bases, with 18 bases between them. CDR1 and CDR2 (germline): KGHDR, SFDVKD. This CDR3 is built from 17 residues. CDR3 loop: CATSDPRLRGLNEKLFF. The DNA of the CDR3 is TGTGCCACCAGTGATCCCCGACTCAGGGGTTTGAATGAAAAACTGTTTTTT.

This clone has a single count. The gene calls are TRBV15 and TRBJ1-2; TRBD1 is a possible D gene (6 bases). Between the trimmed V and J ends, which lost 0 bases and 0 bases, there was a span of 20 bases. Germline lookup yields CDR1 LNHNV and CDR2 YYDKDF (reference sequence). CDR3 length: 19 residues. CDR3 in amino acids: CATSRDQSQGGPANYGYTF. In nucleotides, the CDR3 is TGTGCCACCAGCAGAGATCAGTCACAGGGCGGGCCCGCTAACTATGGCTACACCTTC.

This clone was seen only a few times. This chain connects TRBV19 to TRBJ1-5, with 8 bases matching TRBD1. V lost 4 bases, J lost 5 bases, and 1 base stayed unmatched. CDR3 length: 13 residues. CDR1 and CDR2 (germline): LNHDA, SQIVND (reference sequence). CDR3 region: CASSKTGDQPQHF. In DNA, the CDR3 is TGTGCCAGTAGTAAGACAGGGGATCAGCCCCAGCATTTT.

The chain carries TRBV11-2 and TRBJ2-1; TRBD1 matches at 8 bases. The CDR3 loop spans 15 amino acids. CDR1 is SGHAT, CDR2 FQNNGV, per germline. V shed 6 bases and J 2 bases; nucleotides not matched to a gene: 6. The CDR3 region has the DNA TGTGCCAGCAGTTCCGACAGGGGAGCCTACAATGAGCAGTTCTTC. Protein: CASSSDRGAYNEQFF.

The CDR3, as DNA: TGTGCCAGCAGTTCGAGGGGGCGCGCTGGAAACACCATATATTTT. Translated: CASSSRGRAGNTIYF. The V and J genes are TRBV13 and TRBJ1-3, with TRBD1 identical over 7 bases. Germline V lookup: CDR1 PRHDT, CDR2 FYEKMQ (reference sequence). CDR3 length: 15 amino acids. Trimming at V came to 6 bases and at J to 2 bases, leaving 7 bases not matched to a gene.

This clone came up a few times. The chain joins TRBV27 to TRBJ1-4; D may be TRBD1 (6 bases). This CDR3 has 14 residues. Trimming took 7 bases from V and 4 from J, leaving 13 bases between them. The germline gives CDR1 MNHEY, CDR2 SMNVEV (reference sequence). CDR3 in DNA: TGTGCCAGCATGCGCAGGGGCCGTAATGAAAAACTGTTTTTT. Residues: CASMRRGRNEKLFF. Full variable domain (outside the CDR3, taken from reference TRBV27 and TRBJ1-4): EAQVTQNPRYLITVTGKKLTVTCSQNMNHEYMSWYRQDPGLGLRQIYYSMNVEVTDKGDVPEGYKVSRKEKRNFPLILESPSPNQTSLYFCASMRRGRNEKLFFGSGTQLSVL.

The chain couples TRBV25-1 to TRBJ1-2; TRBD1 matches at 7 bases. V shed 6 bases, J shed 4 bases, and the junction held 8 bases outside the gene matches. Germline assignment: CDR1 MGHDK and CDR2 SYGVNS. This CDR3 comprises 14 residues. The CDR3 sequence is CASRATGALYGYTF. CDR3 sequence (DNA): TGTGCCAGCAGAGCTACAGGGGCACTCTATGGCTACACCTTC.

The chain carries TRBV3-1 (or the pseudogene TRBV3-2) and TRBJ2-7; the match to TRBD1 covers 8 bases. CDR3 length: 16 residues. The germline V gene has CDR1 LGHDT and CDR2 YNNKEL (reference sequence). V lost 6 bases and J lost 3; bases outside the gene matches: 13. The CDR3 sequence: CASSPGGRAADYEQYF. Written as DNA, the CDR3 is TGTGCCAGCAGTCCAGGGGGCAGAGCAGCGGACTACGAGCAGTACTTC.

The chain combines TRBV6-1 with TRBJ2-3, with D possibly TRBD2 on 6 matching bases. Trimming left V 3 bases short and J 4 bases short, with 14 bases between. Looked up from germline, CDR1 is MNHNS and CDR2 is SASEGT. The CDR3 length is 15 residues. CDR3 nucleotide sequence: TGTGCCAGCAGTGACAGCGGCGGGATCCCAGATACGCAGTATTTT. Its translation is CASSDSGGIPDTQYF.

V usage is TRBV15 and J usage is TRBJ1-1, with no clear D. The CDR3 extends over 14 amino acids. Trimming left V 0 bases short and J 0 bases short, with 5 bases between. Per the germline V gene, CDR1 is LNHNV and CDR2 is YYDKDF (reference sequence). The CDR3 reads CATSRDRLNTEAFF. The CDR3 nucleotides are TGTGCCACCAGCAGAGACAGGTTGAACACTGAAGCTTTCTTT. Looking up the rest from reference TRBV15 and TRBJ1-1 gives the full variable domain: DAMVIQNPRYQVTQFGKPVTLSCSQTLNHNVMYWYQQKSSQAPKLLFHYYDKDFNNEADTPDNFQSRRPNTSFCFLDIRSPGLGDTAMYLCATSRDRLNTEAFFGQGTRLTVV.

The CDR3, as DNA: TGTGCCAGCAGTGAAACGGGACAGGGGGTGTTCTATAGCAATCAGCCCCAGCATTTT. Its translation: CASSETGQGVFYSNQPQHF. The genes are TRBV6-1 and TRBJ1-5; 11 nucleotides line up with TRBD1. This CDR3 has 19 amino acids. The V segment lost 2 bases and the J segment 0 bases; nucleotides outside the gene matches: 9. Germline-derived CDR1 and CDR2 are MNHNS and SASEGT.

This chain connects TRBV9 to TRBJ2-7; 10 positions match TRBD2. After removal of 2 bases from V and 4 bases from J, the junction contained 6 bases not matched to a gene. This CDR3 comprises 15 residues. Germline V gene lookup returns CDR1 SGDLS and CDR2 YYNGEE. This CDR3 is CASSVGGLASYEQYF. In nucleotides, the CDR3 is TGTGCCAGCAGCGTTGGGGGACTAGCGTCTTACGAGCAGTACTTC.

The CDR3 DNA reads as TGTGCCAGCAGCTTCAATCCGGGACAGGGGTATGGCTACACCTTC. This codes for CASSFNPGQGYGYTF. The chain recombines TRBV7-2 with TRBJ1-2, with 10 bases that match TRBD1. This CDR3 comprises 15 residues. Germline CDR1 and CDR2: SGHTA and FQGNSA. J lost 5 bases, V lost 3 bases, and 6 bases had no gene match.

The chain recombines TRBV19 with TRBJ2-7; TRBD1 matches at 8 bases. The CDR3 is 13 amino acids. Germline V gene sequence: CDR1 LNHDA, CDR2 SQIVND (reference sequence). With 6 bases clipped from V and 5 bases from J, the junction kept 6 bases outside the gene matches. The CDR3 nucleotides read TGTGCCAGTAGCGACAGGGGCAGAGACGAGCAGTACGTC. Translating gives CASSDRGRDEQYV.

This clone has a single count. CDR3 loop: CASWSSYEQYF. The DNA for the CDR3 is TGTGCCAGCTGGAGCTCCTACGAGCAGTACTTC. This chain joins TRBV27 and TRBJ2-7; D ambiguous. V was trimmed by 8 bases and J by 0 bases, leaving 5 bases between them. The CDR3 runs 11 residues. Looked up from germline, CDR1 is MNHEY and CDR2 is SMNVEV (reference sequence).

The J gene is TRBJ2-1, the V gene TRBV5-4; 11 positions match TRBD2. The CDR3 sequence is 16 residues long. V lost 3 bases, J lost 8 bases, and 10 bases stayed unmatched. Germline V gene lookup returns CDR1 SGHNT and CDR2 YYREEE (reference sequence). Here the CDR3 reads CASSSLSGGGSDEQFF. DNA of the CDR3: TGTGCCAGCAGCTCACTTAGCGGGGGGGGAAGCGATGAGCAGTTCTTC.

Only one count was recorded for this clone. The chain recombines TRBV18 with TRBJ1-2, with 7 bases matching TRBD1. Unmatched junction bases numbered 3, after V lost 1 base and J lost 4 bases. Germline V lookup: CDR1 KGHSH, CDR2 LQKENI. The CDR3 sequence is 14 residues long. This CDR3 reads CASSPLGQLYGYTF. The CDR3 DNA follows: TGTGCCAGCTCACCACTGGGACAGCTCTATGGCTACACCTTC.

V and J are TRBV14 and TRBJ1-2; TRBD1 aligns across 10 bases. The germline V gene has CDR1 SGHDN and CDR2 FVKESK. The CDR3 totals 15 residues. V trimming: 4 bases; J trimming: 4 bases; junction bases outside the gene matches: 6. The CDR3 loop reads CASSRDRGQFYGYTF. In nucleotides, the CDR3 is TGTGCCAGCAGCCGCGACAGGGGGCAATTCTATGGCTACACCTTC.

The V gene is TRBV18, the J gene TRBJ2-5; TRBD2 is a possible D gene (6 bases). The CDR3 spans 13 residues. V lost 3 bases to trimming and J lost 3 bases, with 8 bases between them. Germline values: CDR1 KGHSH, CDR2 LQKENI. The CDR3: CASSPWEEETQYF. As DNA, the CDR3 is TGTGCCAGCTCACCGTGGGAGGAAGAGACCCAGTACTTC. Complete variable domain (other parts from reference TRBV18 and TRBJ2-5): NAGVMQNPRHLVRRRGQEARLRCSPMKGHSHVYWYRQLPEEGLKFMVYLQKENIIDESGMPKERFSAEFPKEGPSILRIQQVVRGDSAAYFCASSPWEEETQYFGPGTRLLVL.

This clone was detected only once. The rearrangement joins TRBV5-1 to TRBJ1-3; TRBD1 matches 8 bases. V gave up 5 bases and J gave up 4 bases; unmatched junction bases: 2. This CDR3 region has 13 residues. The germline gives CDR1 SGHRS, CDR2 YFSETQ. CDR3 nucleotide sequence: TGCGCCAGCAGGACAGGGGAAGGAAACACCATATATTTT. It specifies CASRTGEGNTIYF.

Here the CDR3 reads CASSRPRTGVTEAFF. The CDR3 DNA reads TGTGCCAGTAGTAGACCCAGGACAGGGGTTACTGAAGCTTTCTTT. This chain connects TRBV19 to TRBJ1-1; TRBD1 matches at 9 bases. Trimming cost V 4 bases and J 5 bases; bases outside gene matches: 8. CDR3 length equals 15 residues. Germline V gene data show CDR1 as LNHDA and CDR2 as SQIVND (reference sequence).

The sample holds a few counts of this clone. The rearrangement uses TRBV5-4 and TRBJ1-6; the D gene is possibly TRBD1 (5 bases). The CDR3 spans 15 residues. CDR1 SGHNT and CDR2 YYREEE come from the germline V gene (reference sequence). Trimming shortened V by 0 bases and J by 7 bases, and 11 bases separated the two germline ends. In DNA form, the CDR3 reads TGTGCCAGCAGCTTGGGGACAACGACAAATTCACCCCTCCACTTT. It translates to CASSLGTTTNSPLHF.

The chain has TRBV19 and TRBJ1-4; unclear D gene. V lost 7 bases, J lost 8 bases, and 14 bases lay in between. Germline V gives CDR1 LNHDA, CDR2 SQIVND (reference sequence). This CDR3 comprises 13 residues. CDR3 in DNA: TGTGCCAGTACGGAGAATGGGAGAGAAAAACTGTTTTTT. This encodes CASTENGREKLFF.